Each of the 17 T cell receptor beta chains below was sequenced from the same sample in a study of cytomegalovirus exposure and HLA in healthy donors. PCR used 60 Vbeta primers and 13 Jbeta primers. The method was immunoSEQ multiplex PCR; TCRdb's version includes in-frame clones alone and lacks a portion of them. Of 110,000 to 150,000 clones in the sample, around 10% were seen once. Material: PBMCs. The source is a male donor in good health and CMV-seronegative.

The chain recombines TRBV9 with TRBJ2-1, with 16 bases identical to TRBD2. The CDR3 totals 19 residues. J gave up 7 bases and V 4 bases, and 14 bases lay outside the gene matches. Germline V gene sequence: CDR1 SGDLS, CDR2 YYNGEE. This CDR3 is CASSKYPTGTSGRGNEQFF. DNA of the CDR3: TGTGCCAGCAGCAAGTACCCCACCGGGACTAGCGGGAGGGGAAATGAGCAGTTCTTC.

The chain combines TRBV29-1 with TRBJ2-1; the D is unclear. The CDR3 runs to 11 residues. V gave up 8 bases and J gave up 4 bases, with 9 bases separating them. Germline loops: CDR1 SQVTM, CDR2 ANQGSEA. The CDR3 protein is CSFLAYNEQFF. CDR3 nucleotides: TGCAGCTTCCTGGCTTACAATGAGCAGTTCTTC.

The sample holds a few counts of this clone. The chain employs TRBV19 and TRBJ2-7; tentatively, D is TRBD2 (5 bases). CDR1 is LNHDA and CDR2 is SQIVND in the germline V gene (reference sequence). V gave up 3 bases and J gave up 4 bases, with 13 bases separating them. This CDR3 is built from 14 residues. Written as DNA, the CDR3 is TGTGCCAGTAGTATCAGTTACGGGGTATACGAGCAGTACTTC. This encodes CASSISYGVYEQYF.

The V gene is TRBV7-2, the J gene TRBJ2-3; TRBD1 is a possible D gene (6 bases). The V gene lost 5 bases and the J gene lost 5 bases, with 20 bases spanning the gap. From germline, CDR1 is SGHTA and CDR2 FQGNSA. The CDR3 is 16 residues long. The CDR3 loop is CASSGRTGLGEDTQYF. The CDR3 bases are TGTGCCAGCAGCGGTAGAACAGGGCTCGGAGAAGATACGCAGTATTTT.

The chain uses TRBV13 and TRBJ1-2; a weak D match, TRBD1 (5 bases). Trimming pared 5 bases from V and 5 bases from J, leaving 15 bases between. CDR1 and CDR2 from the germline V gene are PRHDT and FYEKMQ (reference sequence). The CDR3 length is 14 residues. The CDR3 sequence is CASSSGTVTYGYTF. CDR3 sequence (DNA): TGTGCCAGCAGCAGCGGGACGGTGACTTATGGCTACACCTTC.

J is TRBJ2-1 and V is TRBV5-1; a possible D gene is TRBD1 (6 bases). The CDR3 runs to 13 residues. Trimming took off 3 bases at V and 4 bases at J, with 8 bases between the two ends. Germline V gene lookup returns CDR1 SGHRS and CDR2 YFSETQ. Here the CDR3 reads CASSSGTYNEQFF. DNA for the CDR3: TGCGCCAGCAGCTCTGGGACATACAATGAGCAGTTCTTC. Full variable domain (outside the CDR3, taken from reference TRBV5-1 and TRBJ2-1): KAGVTQTPRYLIKTRGQQVTLSCSPISGHRSVSWYQQTPGQGLQFLFEYFSETQRNKGNFPGRFSGRQFSNSRSEMNVSTLELGDSALYLCASSSGTYNEQFFGPGTRLTVL.

This clone was detected once. The chain is built from TRBV18 and TRBJ2-1; TRBD2 agrees at 10 bases. J lost 4 bases, V lost 3 bases, and 6 bases had no gene match. Germline loops: CDR1 KGHSH, CDR2 LQKENI. The CDR3 is made up of 16 amino acids. Written as DNA, the CDR3 is TGTGCCAGCTCACCCCCCACTAGCGGGATGTACAATGAGCAGTTCTTC. It encodes CASSPPTSGMYNEQFF.

In its sample, this clone was seen a few times. The chain couples TRBV6-6 to TRBJ2-1; the D gene is possibly TRBD1 (6 bases). Germline CDR1 and CDR2: MNHNY and SVGAGI (reference sequence). Trimming shortened V by 5 bases and J by 9 bases, and 11 bases separated the two germline ends. This CDR3 region has 12 residues. DNA for the CDR3: TGTGCCAGCAGTACACAGGGCGCTGAGCAGTTCTTC. Its translation is CASSTQGAEQFF.

The CDR3 protein is CASSAVPGGNTEAFF. CDR3 nucleotides: TGTGCCAGTAGTGCAGTCCCAGGGGGCAACACTGAAGCTTTCTTT. The chain links TRBV19 to TRBJ1-1, with 8 bases aligning to TRBD1. Germline V gene sequence: CDR1 LNHDA, CDR2 SQIVND (reference sequence). CDR3 size: 15 residues. V shed 5 bases and J 2 bases; nucleotides not matched to a gene: 7.

This clone was recorded a few times. The V gene is TRBV27, the J gene TRBJ2-7; no clear D. V lost 2 bases and J 2 bases, leaving 10 bases between the germline ends. The CDR3 consists of 14 residues. CDR1 and CDR2 (germline): MNHEY, SMNVEV (reference sequence). The CDR3 region has the DNA TGTGCCAGCAGTTTAATAGCCACTACCTACGAGCAGTACTTC. As protein: CASSLIATTYEQYF.

V gene TRBV28 combines with J gene TRBJ2-7; 11 bases are a match to TRBD2. Germline CDR1 MDHEN, CDR2 SYDVKM. The CDR3 spans 14 residues. Trimming took 6 bases from V and 3 from J; bases not matched to a gene: 4. The CDR3 here is CASSRLAGNYEQYF. DNA for the CDR3: TGTGCCAGCAGCCGACTAGCGGGAAACTACGAGCAGTACTTC.

This clone has more than one count but fewer than ten. The rearrangement links TRBV4-3 to TRBJ2-3, with 9 bases that match TRBD1. The CDR3 is made up of 16 amino acids. The germline gives CDR1 LGHNA, CDR2 YSLEER. Trimming at V came to 4 bases and at J to 0 bases, leaving 5 bases not matched to a gene. This CDR3 reads CASSPRTGVSTDTQYF. The CDR3 nucleotides read TGCGCCAGCAGCCCCCGGACAGGGGTTAGCACAGATACGCAGTATTTT.

This clone has just a few counts. The chain recombines TRBV11-3 with TRBJ2-2, with D uncertain. Germline lookup yields CDR1 SGHNT and CDR2 YENEEA. The ends were cut back, 3 bases at V and 7 bases at J, with 6 bases in the middle. The CDR3 covers 12 residues. CDR3 nucleotides: TGTGCCAGCAGCTTCCAACACGGGGAGCTGTTTTTT. This codes for CASSFQHGELFF. Based on the CDR3 plus reference TRBV11-3 and TRBJ2-2, the full variable domain is EAGVVQSPRYKIIEKKQPVAFWCNPISGHNTLYWYLQNLGQGPELLIRYENEEAVDDSQLPKDRFSAERLKGVDSTLKIQPAELGDSAVYLCASSFQHGELFFGEGSRLTVL.

This clone was seen only a few times. V is TRBV29-1 and J is TRBJ2-2; 7 nucleotides line up with TRBD1. The V and J ends lost 6 bases and 2 bases, in that order; junction bases with no gene match: 6. The CDR3 totals 14 residues. Germline assignment: CDR1 SQVTM and CDR2 ANQGSEA. CDR3 sequence: CSVPRDRNTGELFF. The CDR3 coding sequence is TGCAGCGTCCCCCGGGACAGAAACACCGGGGAGCTGTTTTTT.

The rearrangement uses TRBV7-6 and TRBJ2-7, with 9 bases matching TRBD2. The V and J ends lost 0 bases and 4 bases, in that order; junction bases with no gene match: 4. Germline CDR1 and CDR2: SGHVS and FNYEAQ. This CDR3 is 15 amino acids long. The CDR3 region has the DNA TGTGCCAGCAGCTTAGCTGGCGGGGGGGGGTACGAGCAGTACTTC. Residues: CASSLAGGGGYEQYF.

V and J are TRBV4-3 and TRBJ1-3; D is ambiguous. The CDR3 contains 17 residues. V lost 4 bases and J lost 0, with 16 bases in between. Germline V gives CDR1 LGHNA, CDR2 YSLEER. The CDR3 loop is CASSLSSDGRSGNTIYF. The CDR3 bases are TGCGCCAGCAGCCTCTCTAGCGACGGGCGCTCTGGAAACACCATATATTTT.

In its sample, this clone was seen a few times. V gene TRBV2 combines with J gene TRBJ2-3; TRBD1 might be the D (5 bases). The germline gives CDR1 SNHLY, CDR2 FYNNEI. The CDR3 is 15 amino acids. The germline V and J ends were trimmed by 3 bases and 0 bases, with 10 bases remaining between them. CDR3 loop: CASSETRASTDTQYF. Written as DNA, the CDR3 is TGTGCCAGCAGTGAGACCAGGGCAAGCACAGATACGCAGTATTTT.